The T cell receptor (beta chain) under discussion was sequenced for a study of blood T cell repertoires in COVID-19. Overall study: T cells, B-cell-depleted T cells, or PBMCs supplied cDNA or gDNA.

Recruitment covered roughly 22 US areas and drew participants whose ages spanned roughly 18 to 100 years. TCRdb's copy holds only in-frame clones and misses some; the assay was immunoSEQ multiplex PCR. The sample yields 250,000 to 300,000 clones, roughly 85% seen once. The specimen was PBMCs or T cells enriched from blood (not recorded which). This TCR was recovered from a woman in her forties or fifties who had recovered from COVID-19.

The CDR3 sequence is CASSLTGDTEAFF. CDR3 DNA: TGTGCCAGCAGCTTAACAGGGGACACTGAAGCTTTCTTT. V is TRBV11-3 and J is TRBJ1-1; the match to TRBD1 covers 7 bases. In germline, CDR1 is SGHNT, CDR2 YENEEA. The CDR3 is made up of 13 amino acids. Trimming at V came to 2 bases and at J to 3 bases, leaving 0 bases not matched to a gene.